Below are 10 T cell receptor beta chains sequenced from a single sample in a study of cytomegalovirus exposure and HLA in healthy donors (dated by TCRdb to the late 2010s). The library relied on the immunoSEQ multiplex PCR assay. A mixture of 60 forward primers for TCR Vbeta segments and 13 reverse primers for TCR Jbeta segments was used in the multiplex PCR. The table was pulled from immuneACCESS by TCRdb, which kept in-frame rearrangements only. Such tables lose some clones; where checked, under half of the loss comes from unresolved V genes, and the rest has no known cause. The sample profile shows about 150,000 clones; 60% to 80% of them were found once. 3% to 5% of the sample is taken by the ten largest. The sequencing sample was made of PBMCs. All receptors derive from a male donor in good health and CMV-seronegative.

The chain employs TRBV18 and TRBJ2-1; D gene uncertain. This CDR3 spans 12 amino acids. V was clipped by 3 bases and J by 7 bases, with 7 bases between them. CDR1 is KGHSH, CDR2 LQKENI, per germline. The CDR3 region is CASSPLLNEQFF. In nucleotides, the CDR3 is TGTGCCAGCTCACCCCTCCTGAATGAGCAGTTCTTC.

The CDR3 nucleotides read TGTGCCAGCAGGCGCGAGATGAACACTGAAGCTTTCTTT. Amino acids: CASRREMNTEAFF. The chain carries TRBV27 and TRBJ1-1; D gene unclear. Germline-derived CDR1 and CDR2 are MNHEY and SMNVEV (reference sequence). Deletions cut 6 bases from V and 0 bases from J, with 8 bases between. CDR3 length: 13 amino acids.

This clone was observed once. V usage is TRBV25-1 and J usage is TRBJ2-2; 9 bases agree with TRBD2. V gave up 3 bases and J gave up 7 bases; unmatched junction bases: 9. The CDR3 is 16 amino acids. The germline CDR1 and CDR2 sequences are MGHDK and SYGVNS. CDR3 amino acids: CASSEASGKWGGELFF. CDR3 sequence (DNA): TGTGCCAGCAGTGAGGCTAGCGGGAAATGGGGCGGGGAGCTGTTTTTT.

The chain combines TRBV6-1 with TRBJ2-5, with 14 bases lining up with TRBD2. V gave up 4 bases and J gave up 5 bases; unmatched junction bases: 12. Germline CDR1 MNHNS, CDR2 SASEGT. CDR3 length equals 18 residues. The CDR3 is CASSGGLAGAGNRETQYF. CDR3 sequence (DNA): TGTGCCAGCAGTGGGGGACTAGCGGGGGCGGGAAACCGCGAGACCCAGTACTTC.

This chain uses TRBV11-2 with TRBJ1-5; 11 bases fit TRBD1. The CDR3 is made up of 14 amino acids. Germline CDR1 and CDR2: SGHAT and FQNNGV. Trimming removed 5 bases from V and 7 bases from J; junction bases left unmatched: 4. The CDR3 bases are TGTGCCAGCAGCCCTGGGACAGGGGGGCAGCCCCAGCATTTT. This codes for CASSPGTGGQPQHF.

This clone was observed a handful of times. The chain recombines TRBV5-1 with TRBJ2-1; a possible D gene is TRBD1 (6 bases). V dropped 0 bases and J dropped 6 bases, with 16 bases sitting between them. Looked up from germline, CDR1 is SGHRS and CDR2 is YFSETQ. The CDR3 spans 16 residues. This CDR3 is CASSLVAGVTLNEQFF. CDR3 DNA sequence: TGCGCCAGCAGCTTGGTGGCAGGGGTAACGCTCAATGAGCAGTTCTTC.

The chain links TRBV19 to TRBJ2-7; a weak D match, TRBD1 (6 bases). Trimming cost V 6 bases and J 5 bases, with 11 bases left between them. This CDR3 region has 12 residues. Germline CDR1 LNHDA, CDR2 SQIVND (reference sequence). For the CDR3, the DNA is TGTGCCAGTAGGGACAGACTGAACGAGCAGTACTTC. This translates into CASRDRLNEQYF.

The sample holds a few counts of this clone. The chain has TRBV7-2 and TRBJ1-1, with a weak D call TRBD1 (5 bases). The V end lost 0 bases, the J end lost 5 bases, and 13 bases lay between the germline ends. The CDR3 runs to 15 residues. Germline V gives CDR1 SGHTA, CDR2 FQGNSA. This chain's CDR3 is CASSLAGTGGTEAFF. The CDR3 DNA follows: TGTGCCAGCAGCTTAGCCGGGACGGGAGGGACTGAAGCTTTCTTT.

This clone came up a few times. The rearrangement links TRBV5-1 to TRBJ2-3; 8 bases map to TRBD1. The trim removed 4 bases at V and 2 bases at J, leaving 21 bases unmatched. Germline CDR1 and CDR2: SGHRS and YFSETQ. The CDR3 consists of 20 residues. CDR3 residues: CASSKGTGNLRDSPTDTQYF. The CDR3 region has the DNA TGCGCCAGCAGCAAGGGGACAGGCAACCTCCGGGACTCCCCCACAGATACGCAGTATTTT.

The chain is built from TRBV5-1 and TRBJ2-1; TRBD2 aligns across 13 bases. The CDR3 has 18 amino acids. The V segment lost 4 bases and the J segment 0 bases; nucleotides outside the gene matches: 7. Germline values: CDR1 SGHRS, CDR2 YFSETQ. The CDR3 DNA reads as TGCGCCAGCAGCCTTAACCGACTAGCGGGGGGCTCCTACAATGAGCAGTTCTTC. It yields the protein CASSLNRLAGGSYNEQFF.